The clone carrying this TCR beta chain has a count of ten or more. V lost 3 bases, J lost 1 base, and 7 bases lay in between. This CDR3 is built from 15 residues. Germline assignment: CDR1 ENHRY and CDR2 SYGVKD. This record belongs to a study of T cell repertoires in cytomegalovirus infection. TCRdb redid the calling of the reads with MiXCR, one entry per CDR3 protein. The sample has a few hundred thousand distinct CDR3 sequences; roughly 15% are singletons. The sequenced sample was PBMCs. J is TRBJ2-6 and V is TRBV10-3; D is undetermined. This receptor was obtained from a human donor in good health (CMV status not recorded). Some clones in this sample may be carry-over from other donors' samples. DNA of the CDR3: TGTGCCATCAGTGAAGGAATTTCTGGGGCCAACGTCCTGACTTTC. Its protein product is CAISEGISGANVLTF.